This passage covers 10 T cell receptor beta chains from one sample sequenced in a study of blood T cell repertoires in COVID-19. Profiled with immunoSEQ multiplex PCR; TCRdb holds only in-frame clones, not every one. The table includes a few hundred thousand clones, approximately 86% detected once. What was sequenced was PBMCs or T cells enriched from blood (not recorded which). The receptors originated from a woman in her forties or fifties who had recovered from COVID-19.

The chain has TRBV28 and TRBJ1-2, with 8 bases matching TRBD1. V shed 5 bases and J 3 bases; nucleotides not matched to a gene: 8. CDR3 length equals 15 residues. The germline gives CDR1 MDHEN, CDR2 SYDVKM. CDR3 sequence reads: CASSSRGRGDYGYTF. CDR3 sequence (DNA): TGTGCCAGCAGTAGCAGGGGGCGAGGGGACTATGGCTACACCTTC.

V gene TRBV7-8 combines with J gene TRBJ2-7, with 14 bases fitting TRBD2. Germline V gene data show CDR1 as SGHVS and CDR2 as FQNEAQ. The CDR3 is 17 residues long. V was pared by 4 bases and J by 6 bases, with 11 bases of the junction left unmatched. The CDR3 coding sequence is TGTGCCAGCAGCTCCGTACGACTAGCGGGAGGGTTTGCCGAGCAGTACTTC. Translating gives CASSSVRLAGGFAEQYF.

This chain's CDR3 is CASSQDPIGSGKDTQYF. In nucleotides, the CDR3 is TGTGCCAGCAGCCAGGATCCCATTGGTAGCGGGAAAGATACGCAGTATTTT. The chain has TRBV3-1 (or the pseudogene TRBV3-2) and TRBJ2-3, with 8 bases fitting TRBD2. The J segment lost 5 bases and the V segment lost 3 bases, leaving 13 bases of the junction unmatched. This CDR3 is 17 amino acids long. In germline, CDR1 is LGHDT, CDR2 YNNKEL (reference sequence).

The rearrangement uses TRBV21-1 and TRBJ1-5; no DNA check was done on the table's D call, TRBD1. TRBV21-1 is tagged as a pseudogene. The CDR3 is 18 residues long. This chain's CDR3 is CASSKGVRGILSNQPQHF. The CDR3 DNA follows: TGTGCCAGCAGCAAAGGTGTCAGGGGGATTTTAAGCAATCAGCCCCAGCATTTT.

The CDR3 region has the DNA TGTGCCAGCAATGTAGGGGCGGGACAGGTATATGGCTACACCTTC. It codes for CASNVGAGQVYGYTF. V and J are TRBV28 and TRBJ1-2, with 8 positions matching TRBD1. V gave up 7 bases and J gave up 5 bases; unmatched junction bases: 12. This CDR3 is built from 15 residues. Germline V CDR1 and CDR2: MDHEN, SYDVKM.

The chain carries TRBV9 and TRBJ1-3; D may be TRBD1 (6 bases). The germline gives CDR1 SGDLS, CDR2 YYNGEE. The CDR3 contains 16 residues. V shed 2 bases and J shed 0 bases, with 12 bases lying between them. The chain's CDR3 is CASSVDRPSSGNTIYF. The DNA of the CDR3 is TGTGCCAGCAGCGTCGACAGGCCAAGCTCTGGAAACACCATATATTTT.

V is TRBV28 and J is TRBJ1-1; TRBD1 aligns across 8 bases. The CDR3 is 16 amino acids. The V gene end was trimmed by 6 bases and the J gene end by 5 bases; junction bases not matched to a gene: 14. CDR1 and CDR2 from the germline V gene are MDHEN and SYDVKM. CDR3 coding DNA: TGTGCCAGCAGGCCCAGGGGGCTGACTTTGGGTACTGAAGCTTTCTTT. Encoded protein: CASRPRGLTLGTEAFF.

The chain is built from TRBV13 and TRBJ2-1; 11 nucleotides line up with TRBD2. V was pared by 2 bases and J by 6 bases, with 6 bases of the junction left unmatched. Germline values: CDR1 PRHDT, CDR2 FYEKMQ (reference sequence). The CDR3 is 16 amino acids. This CDR3 reads CASSLSRLAGRNEQFF. The CDR3 DNA is TGTGCCAGCAGCTTATCCCGACTAGCGGGACGCAATGAGCAGTTCTTC. Filled out from reference TRBV13 and TRBJ2-1, the complete variable domain reads AAGVIQSPRHLIKEKRETATLKCYPIPRHDTVYWYQQGPGQDPQFLISFYEKMQSDKGSIPDRFSAQQFSDYHSELNMSSLELGDSALYFCASSLSRLAGRNEQFFGPGTRLTVL.

The CDR3 spells CASSTIGSYEQYF. The CDR3 DNA sequence: TGTGCCAGCAGCACAATCGGGAGCTACGAGCAGTACTTC. The chain uses TRBV5-4 and TRBJ2-7; possible D gene TRBD2, 6 bases. The CDR3 length is 13 residues. Germline CDR1 reads SGHNT; CDR2 reads YYREEE (reference sequence). V lost 4 bases, J lost 3 bases, and 11 bases lay in between.

This clone was recorded once. This sequence joins TRBV28 and TRBJ2-1; a weak D match, TRBD2 (7 bases). V gave up 7 bases and J gave up 7 bases, with 20 bases separating them. The CDR3 consists of 15 residues. Looked up from germline, CDR1 is MDHEN and CDR2 is SYDVKM. The CDR3 loop reads CASKGGGKSLNEQFF. The CDR3, as DNA: TGTGCCAGCAAAGGGGGAGGGAAGTCCCTTAATGAGCAGTTCTTC.